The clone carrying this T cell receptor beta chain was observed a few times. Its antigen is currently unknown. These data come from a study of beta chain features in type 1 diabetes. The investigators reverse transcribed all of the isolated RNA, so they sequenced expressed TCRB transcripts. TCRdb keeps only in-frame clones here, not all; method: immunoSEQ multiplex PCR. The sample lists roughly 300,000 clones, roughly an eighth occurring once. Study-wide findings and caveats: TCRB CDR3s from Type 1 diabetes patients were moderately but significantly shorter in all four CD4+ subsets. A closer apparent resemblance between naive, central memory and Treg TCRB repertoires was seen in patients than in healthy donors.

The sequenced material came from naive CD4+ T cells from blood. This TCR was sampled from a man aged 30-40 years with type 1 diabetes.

The chain's CDR3 is CASSPGTSGSSYNEQFF. The DNA for the CDR3 is TGCGCCAGCAGCCCAGGGACTAGCGGAAGCTCCTACAATGAGCAGTTCTTC. The chain couples TRBV5-1 to TRBJ2-1, with TRBD2 identical over 11 bases. CDR3 length: 17 amino acids. The germline gives CDR1 SGHRS, CDR2 YFSETQ. Losses at the gene ends were 4 bases for V and 0 bases for J; bases not matched to a gene: 6.